This T cell receptor beta chain is from a study of response to subunit inactivated influenza vaccine. TCRdb passed the RT-PCR reads through MiXCR, listing each CDR3 protein once. The top ten clones hold 13% of a sample with approximately 500,000 distinct CDR3 sequences, 10% to 15% of them seen once. The specimen comprised PBMCs from blood, sampled more than 35 days after vaccination. The sequence was collected from a man aged 45-65 years who received an inactivated influenza vaccine.

CDR3 coding DNA: TGTGCCACCAGTGATGCTTTGGTGTCAACCTACAATGAGCAGTTCTTC. This sequence encodes CATSDALVSTYNEQFF. The rearrangement links TRBV24-1 to TRBJ2-1; D not certain. The length of the CDR3 is 16 residues. The V end lost 3 bases, the J end lost 2 bases, and 13 bases lay between the germline ends. Germline CDR1 and CDR2: KGHDR and SFDVKD.